A selection of T cell receptor beta chains follows, all from one sample in a study of blood T cell repertoires in COVID-19. The protocol was immunoSEQ multiplex PCR, while the TCRdb copy is restricted to in-frame clones and leaves out a portion. In the table there are about 260,000 clones, roughly 84% of which are singletons. Material: peripheral blood. The source is a middle-aged woman who had recovered from COVID-19. CDR3s include the opening cysteine and the closing phenylalanine or tryptophan. Each record gives: clone size, J gene, D gene, V gene, CDR3 DNA, CDR3 protein. The D gene is left open where the match is weak. Not all rows give a size; the values are once, few, many and, for expanded clones, a class.

>.|TRBJ1-6|TRBD1|TRBV18
TGTGCCAGCTCATTAACGACAGGGGGGAATTCACCCCTCCACTTT
CASSLTTGGNSPLHF
>.|TRBJ1-4|.|TRBV28
TGTGCCAGCAGGGGGAATACAGGGAGGGACGAAAAACTGTTTTTT
CASRGNTGRDEKLFF
>.|TRBJ1-1|TRBD1|TRBV5-1
TGCGCCAGCAGCTTACTGGGACAGTCTATGAACACTGAAGCTTTCTTT
CASSLLGQSMNTEAFF
>.|TRBJ1-4|.|TRBV5-1
TGCGCCAGCAGCCGACAGTCTAATAATGAAAAACTGTTTTTT
CASSRQSNNEKLFF
>.|TRBJ2-1|.|TRBV7-2
TGTGCCAGCAGCAAGACAGCCCGGGCCCCCAATGAGCAGTTCTTC
CASSKTARAPNEQFF
>.|TRBJ1-1|.|TRBV5-1
TGCGCCAGCAGCACCCACGACAGGAACACTGAAGCTTTCTTT
CASSTHDRNTEAFF
>.|TRBJ1-4|.|TRBV9
TGTGCCAGCAGCGTCCAGGGGAGGGGCTCTAATGAAAAACTGTTTTTT
CASSVQGRGSNEKLFF
>.|TRBJ2-1|TRBD2|TRBV28
TGTGCCAGCACGAGCGGGATCTTCTACAATGAGCAGTTCTTC
CASTSGIFYNEQFF
>.|TRBJ2-5|.|TRBV25-1
TGTGCCGCCAGGGGTGGGGAGACCCAGTACTTC
CAARGGETQYF
>once|TRBJ2-2|TRBD1|TRBV5-5
TGTGCCAGCAGCCCCGCGACAGGGATAGTGGGGGAGCTGTTTTTT
CASSPATGIVGELFF
>.|TRBJ2-1|.|TRBV3-1/TRBV3-2
TGTGCCAGCAGCCAGGTAGAGAATGAGCAGTTCTTC
CASSQVENEQFF
>.|TRBJ1-4|.|TRBV24-1
TGTGCCACCAGTGATTCGACTGAAGTCGAAAAACTGTTTTTT
CATSDSTEVEKLFF
>once|TRBJ2-7|TRBD1|TRBV2
TGTGCCAGCAGCCGGACAGGGCTTTACGAGCAGTACTTC
CASSRTGLYEQYF
>.|TRBJ1-1|.|TRBV28
TGTGCCAGCAGTCCACCTAGGAACACTGAAGCTTTCTTT
CASSPPRNTEAFF
>once|TRBJ2-2|TRBD1|TRBV6-5
TGTGCCACCCCGACAGGGCCAGCGAACACCGGGGAGCTGTTTTTT
CATPTGPANTGELFF
>.|TRBJ1-6|.|TRBV5-1
TGCGCCAGCAGCTTGGTCGTAGGAGATTCACCCCTCCACTTT
CASSLVVGDSPLHF
>.|TRBJ1-6|TRBD1|TRBV2
TGTGCCAGCAGCTTGGGACAGCTTAATTCACCCCTCCACTTT
CASSLGQLNSPLHF
>.|TRBJ2-5|.|TRBV7-9
TGTGCCAGCAGCTTAGTCAGCCCGGGGGAGACCCAGTACTTC
CASSLVSPGETQYF
>.|TRBJ1-5|TRBD1|TRBV10-3
TGTGCCATTAAGGGGGCTGGGAGCAATCAGCCCCAGCATTTT
CAIKGAGSNQPQHF
>.|TRBJ2-2|.|TRBV11-2
TGTGCCAGCAGCTTTAACAGGGATGTCACCGGGGAGCTGTTTTTT
CASSFNRDVTGELFF
>many|TRBJ1-6|TRBD1|TRBV11-2
TGTGCCAGCAGGGGACAGGGGGCTGGTTCACCCCTCCACTTT
CASRGQGAGSPLHF
>once|TRBJ1-2|.|TRBV6-2/TRBV6-3
TGTGCCAGCAGTTACGGGGGGGCGCCGAGAGGCGGCTACACCTTC
CASSYGGAPRGGYTF
>.|TRBJ1-5|TRBD1|TRBV5-5
TGTGCCAGCAGCTATGACAGGGGCCAGCCCCAGCATTTT
CASSYDRGQPQHF
>few|TRBJ2-1|.|TRBV19
TGTGCCAGTAGTCCGCTTTTGCAGGTCAATGAGCAGTTCTTC
CASSPLLQVNEQFF
>.|TRBJ2-2|.|TRBV28
TGTGCCAGCAGTTCCTCTGGCGGTTTCACCGGGGAGCTGTTTTTT
CASSSSGGFTGELFF
>.|TRBJ1-4|.|TRBV28
TGTGCCAGCAGTCAGGGGTTGGGTGGGCTGTTTTTT
CASSQGLGGLFF
>few|TRBJ1-1|.|TRBV27
TGTGCCAGCAGTTTAGGATTTAACCCGGGGGAGGGAGCTTTCTTT
CASSLGFNPGEGAFF
>once|TRBJ2-1|TRBD2|TRBV3-1/TRBV3-2
TGTGCCAGCAGCGCTATTGGCCTAGCGGGGGTCTATGAGCAGTTCTTC
CASSAIGLAGVYEQFF
>.|TRBJ2-1|TRBD1|TRBV28
TGTGCCAGCAGTTTACCCTACTCACAGGGGGCTCTCAATGAGCAGTTCTTC
CASSLPYSQGALNEQFF
>.|TRBJ2-3|TRBD1|TRBV5-1
TGCGCCAGCAGCTGGTACAGGGGAGATACGCAGTATTTT
CASSWYRGDTQYF
>.|TRBJ1-1|.|TRBV7-9
TGTGCCAGCAGCTTTCTGGGAGTGAACACTGAAGCTTTCTTT
CASSFLGVNTEAFF
>.|TRBJ2-7|TRBD2|TRBV11-2
TGTGCCAGCACCGTGGGGGGGTACGAGCAGTACTTC
CASTVGGYEQYF
>once|TRBJ1-5|.|TRBV10-3
TGTGCCATCAGTGAGTCGGGAGGCCCCCAGCATTTT
CAISESGGPQHF
>few|TRBJ2-7|.|TRBV5-4
TGTGCCAGCAGCTTGAGGGGGGGCCCCCACGAGCAGTACTTC
CASSLRGGPHEQYF
>.|TRBJ2-7|TRBD1|TRBV5-1
TGCGCCAGCAGCTTGGAACAGGGGGGCACCGAGCAGTACTTC
CASSLEQGGTEQYF
>.|TRBJ2-1|.|TRBV10-3
TGTGCCACAGGTTGGGGAGAGGATGAGCAGTTCTTC
CATGWGEDEQFF
>.|TRBJ1-2|TRBD1|TRBV3-1/TRBV3-2
TGTGCCAGCAGCCAAGGCTCGACAGGGACTTATGGCTACACCTTC
CASSQGSTGTYGYTF
>.|TRBJ2-3|TRBD1|TRBV5-1
TGCGCCAGCAGTGTGGGACAGCCCACAGATACGCAGTATTTT
CASSVGQPTDTQYF
>once|TRBJ2-1|TRBD2|TRBV4-1
TGCGCCAGCAGCCCCCGGTCAGCGGGGGGAAATTACAATGAGCAGTTCTTC
CASSPRSAGGNYNEQFF
>once|TRBJ2-5|.|TRBV11-2
TGTGCCAGCAGCTTGACGGGTAGGGAGACCCAGTACTTC
CASSLTGRETQYF
>.|TRBJ2-5|TRBD1|TRBV28
TGTGCCAGCAGCCCGGACAGGCTTGAGACCCAGTACTTC
CASSPDRLETQYF
>.|TRBJ2-3|TRBD2|TRBV9
TGTGCCAGCAGCGTAGACGGGGGGAAATGGGCAGATACGCAGTATTTT
CASSVDGGKWADTQYF
>.|TRBJ1-1|.|TRBV13
TGTGCCAGCAGCTTAGTCACCGGGGCTGAAGCTTTCTTT
CASSLVTGAEAFF
>.|TRBJ1-1|.|TRBV6-2/TRBV6-3
TGTGCCAGCAGTTATAGGTTTGGGCAGGCGAACACTGAAGCTTTCTTT
CASSYRFGQANTEAFF
>.|TRBJ2-2|.|TRBV6-1
TGTGCCAGCAGTGAAGCGCTTCGGGGGTTAACCGGGGAGCTGTTTTTT
CASSEALRGLTGELFF
>.|TRBJ1-3|.|TRBV6-5
TGTGCCAGCCGCCTTCGGCAGGGCGCTGGAAACACCATATATTTT
CASRLRQGAGNTIYF
>.|TRBJ2-7|.|TRBV11-2
TGTGCCAGCAGCCAGGGGCGGGGGATGCGCGTTTACGAGCAGTACTTC
CASSQGRGMRVYEQYF
>.|TRBJ2-3|TRBD1|TRBV10-3
TGTGCCATCAGCGGAACGGGACAGGGACCAGATACGCAGTATTTT
CAISGTGQGPDTQYF
>.|TRBJ1-2|.|TRBV2
TGTGCCAGCAGTGAGGATTGGACACCGACCTCTAACTATGGCTACACCTTC
CASSEDWTPTSNYGYTF
>.|TRBJ1-5|.|TRBV6-5
TGTGCCAGCAGCCCCGGCAGGGCCTATCAGCCCCAGCATTTT
CASSPGRAYQPQHF
>.|TRBJ2-6|.|TRBV14
TGTGCCAGCAGTCTACAGAATTCTGGGGCCAACGTCCTGACTTTC
CASSLQNSGANVLTF
>.|TRBJ2-7|.|TRBV7-2
TGTGCCAGCAGCTTACCCGGGGGTGTCTACGAGCAGTACTTC
CASSLPGGVYEQYF
>.|TRBJ2-3|.|TRBV28
TGTGCCAGCAGCCCCCTCATGTCCGGGAAAGATACGCAGTATTTT
CASSPLMSGKDTQYF
>.|TRBJ1-6|.|TRBV7-6
TGTGCCAGCAGCCAGGGTCCAGGGAATCAGGTCCACTTT
CASSQGPGNQVHF
>.|TRBJ2-7|.|TRBV4-1
TGCGCCAGCAGCCACTCCGAAGGGGTAAGGTACGAGCAGTACTTC
CASSHSEGVRYEQYF
>.|TRBJ2-1|.|TRBV7-9
TGTGCCAGCAGCCCGGGACTCCAGTTCTTC
CASSPGLQFF
>.|TRBJ2-7|.|TRBV5-1
TGCGCCAGCAGCTTGGCTTTGGGGCACGAGCAGTACTTC
CASSLALGHEQYF
>.|TRBJ2-1|TRBD1|TRBV18
TGTGCCAGCTCACTAGGGACAGGGGGATCAGAGCAGTTCTTC
CASSLGTGGSEQFF
>few|TRBJ1-2|TRBD1|TRBV28
TGTGCCAGCAGTCGGACAGGGGGGCAGGGCTATGGCTACACCTTC
CASSRTGGQGYGYTF
>once|TRBJ1-6|.|TRBV30
TGTGCCTCAGCACGGACACACGATTCACCCCTCCACTTT
CASARTHDSPLHF